This T cell receptor (beta chain) was documented in a study of control samples from healthy donors and cancer patients. The CDR3 totals 14 residues. Germline loops: CDR1 SGHTA, CDR2 FQGNSA. V lost 5 bases to trimming and J lost 2 bases, with 13 bases between them. This clone occurred a few times. The assay was immunoSEQ multiplex PCR, and TCRdb's table has in-frame clones only and misses some. The top ten hold around 1.4% of the sample, which has around 190,000 clones, over 85% seen once. The genes are TRBV7-2 and TRBJ2-7; D possibly uses TRBD1 or TRBD2 (5 bases each). Material: blood. This receptor was taken from a man younger than 45 in good health. The CDR3 reads CASSLGAVTYEQYF. The CDR3 DNA reads as TGTGCCAGCAGCCTCGGGGCAGTAACCTACGAGCAGTACTTC.